Included here is one TCR beta chain sequence, with context. Researchers built TCR beta cDNA using 5'RACE template switching with UMIs. TCRdb reprocessed the 5' RACE reads and stores each CDR3 protein as one record, lacking DNA. Here the sample table reports a few hundred thousand distinct CDR3 sequences. This sample was taken from a study of T cells expressing NK-cell markers. Study summary: Repertoires of TCR beta were obtained from T cells sorted as CD3+CD56+NKG2C+, CD3+CD56+NKG2C- and CD3+CD56-NKG2C+. In the group of eight sequenced donors, seven were HCMV-seropositive and one was seronegative.

Per germline, CDR1 SGHRS and CDR2 YFSETQ. This CDR3 spans 13 amino acids. This rearrangement joins TRBV5-1 to TRBJ2-3; TCRdb's D call of TRBD2 is untestable without DNA. The sample taken for sequencing was blood T cells: a sorted CD56 or NKG2C T cell subset, CD4+ or CD8+ T cells, or bulk PBMC T cells (not recorded which). The sequence came from a woman aged 50 to 60 in good health. The CDR3 loop is CASSLEGLAWQYF.